This T cell receptor beta chain was observed in a study of cytotoxic CD8 clonotypes in ibrutinib-treated CLL. In the study overall: Across the patients, approximately ten were relapsed/refractory, roughly 14 treatment-naive and under 18 IGHV unmutated.

Study-wide results and limits: Clonotypes that were public were uncommon, and they contracted or stayed stable on treatment. Clonality was higher at ibrutinib response and returned toward baseline at progression.

The CDR3 length is 14 residues. The V end lost 2 bases, the J end lost 0 bases, and 4 bases lay between the germline ends. Germline CDR1 and CDR2: SGHVS and FNYEAQ. Turning to this clone: Its target is unknown.

Repertoires were generated with immunoSEQ multiplex PCR, while TCRdb's copy carries only in-frame clones and drops some. The table lists fewer than 10,000 clones, around 70% of them singletons. The specimen was PBMCs, collected before ibrutinib treatment. This chain links TRBV7-6 with TRBJ2-2, with no clear D. The clonotype was recovered from a human donor with chronic lymphocytic leukemia. Here the CDR3 DNA reads TGTGCCAGCAGCTTACCGGCGAACACCGGGGAGCTGTTTTTT. Amino acid sequence: CASSLPANTGELFF.